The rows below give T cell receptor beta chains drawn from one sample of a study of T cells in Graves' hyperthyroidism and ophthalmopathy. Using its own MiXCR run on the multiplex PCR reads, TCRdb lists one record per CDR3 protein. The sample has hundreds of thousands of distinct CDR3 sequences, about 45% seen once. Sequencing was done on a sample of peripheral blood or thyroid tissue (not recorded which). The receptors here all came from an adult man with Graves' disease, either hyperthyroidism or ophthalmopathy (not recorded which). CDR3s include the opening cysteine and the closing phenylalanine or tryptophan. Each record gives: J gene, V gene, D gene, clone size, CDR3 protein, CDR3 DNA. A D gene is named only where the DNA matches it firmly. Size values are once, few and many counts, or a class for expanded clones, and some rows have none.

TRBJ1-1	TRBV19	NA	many	CASSPDSMNTEAFF	TGTGCCAGCAGCCCTGACAGTATGAACACTGAAGCTTTCTTT
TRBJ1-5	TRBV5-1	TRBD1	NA	CASSGTGAVQPQHF	TGCGCCAGCAGCGGGACAGGGGCGGTTCAGCCCCAGCATTTT
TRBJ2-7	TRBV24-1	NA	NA	CATSDFRGNRSSILSYEQYF	TGTGCCACCAGTGATTTTAGGGGTAACAGGAGCAGTATCCTTTCCTACGAGCAGTACTTC
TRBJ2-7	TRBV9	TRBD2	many	CASSVDLAGYEQYF	TGTGCCAGCAGCGTAGACCTAGCGGGGTACGAGCAGTACTTC
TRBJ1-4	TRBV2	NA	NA	CASGNRNNEKLFF	TGTGCCAGCGGGAACAGGAACAATGAAAAACTGTTTTTT
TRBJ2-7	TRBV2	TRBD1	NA	CASSARTGVPYEQYF	TGTGCCAGCAGTGCCCGGACAGGGGTGCCGTACGAGCAGTACTTC
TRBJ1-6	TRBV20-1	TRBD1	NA	CSARNQDREALHF	TGCAGTGCTAGAAATCAGGACAGGGAGGCCCTCCACTTT
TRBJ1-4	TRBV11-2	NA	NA	CASSLWDTYEKLFF	TGTGCCAGCTCCCTTTGGGACACCTATGAAAAACTGTTTTTT
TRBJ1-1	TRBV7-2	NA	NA	CASSLEEGGWPEASF	TGTGCCAGCAGCTTAGAGGAAGGGGGATGGCCTGAAGCTTCCTTT
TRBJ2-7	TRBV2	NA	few	CASSGGLLYEQYF	TGTGCCAGCAGTGGCGGGCTTCTCTACGAGCAGTACTTC
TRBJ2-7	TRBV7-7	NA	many	CASSLGRGYEQYF	TGTGCTAGCAGCTTAGGGCGGGGATACGAGCAGTACTTC
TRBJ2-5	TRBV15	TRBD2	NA	CATSSLAGVQETQYF	TGTGCCACCAGCAGTTTAGCGGGAGTTCAAGAGACCCAGTACTTC
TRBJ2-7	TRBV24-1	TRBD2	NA	CATSERTGTSGIYEQYF	TGTGCCACCAGTGAAAGAACCGGGACTAGCGGAATCTACGAGCAGTACTTC
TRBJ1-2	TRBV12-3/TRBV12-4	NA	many	CASSLMGSYGYTF	TGTGCCAGCAGCTTAATGGGATCCTATGGCTACACCTTC
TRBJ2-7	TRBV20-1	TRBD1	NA	CSARDLGQNNEQYF	TGCAGTGCTAGAGACCTGGGACAGAACAACGAGCAGTACTTC
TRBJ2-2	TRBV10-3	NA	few	CAISESRGRTGELFF	TGTGCCATCAGTGAGTCCCGGGGGCGGACCGGGGAGCTGTTTTTT
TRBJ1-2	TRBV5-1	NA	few	CASSLVGEDYGYTF	TGCGCCAGCAGCTTGGTGGGGGAGGACTATGGCTACACCTTC
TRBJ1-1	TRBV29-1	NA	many	CSATMVGAEAFF	TGCAGCGCCACAATGGTAGGTGCTGAAGCTTTCTTT
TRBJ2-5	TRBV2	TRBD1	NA	CASRDRDSGYQETQYF	TGTGCCAGCAGGGACCGGGACAGTGGGTACCAAGAGACCCAGTACTTC
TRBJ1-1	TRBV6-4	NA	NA	CASSGWVTGEMAFF	TGTGCCAGCAGCGGGTGGGTTACGGGAGAAATGGCTTTCTTT
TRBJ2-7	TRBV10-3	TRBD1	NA	CAISDVDGQGASYEQYF	TGTGCCATCAGTGATGTAGATGGCCAGGGGGCATCATACGAGCAGTACTTC
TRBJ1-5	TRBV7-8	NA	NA	CASSPLPYVEGQPQHF	TGTGCCAGCTCACCACTGCCGTATGTCGAGGGTCAGCCCCAGCATTTT
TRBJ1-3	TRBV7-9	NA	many	CASSMDRLSGNTIYF	TGTGCCAGCAGCATGGACAGACTCTCTGGAAACACCATATATTTT
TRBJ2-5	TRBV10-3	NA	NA	CAISVRGRQAQYF	TGTGCCATCAGTGTTAGGGGTAGACAGGCCCAGTACTTC
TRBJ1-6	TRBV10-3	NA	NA	CAISEPGGSPLHF	TGTGCCATCAGTGAGCCGGGAGGTTCACCCCTCCACTTT
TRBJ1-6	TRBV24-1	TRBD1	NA	CATSAVSGTGTFHF	TGTGCCACCAGTGCCGTCAGCGGGACAGGGACTTTCCACTTT
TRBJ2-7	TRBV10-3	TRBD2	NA	CASSYSAESGVEEQYF	TGTGCCAGCAGTTACTCGGCGGAGAGCGGGGTCGAGGAGCAGTACTTC
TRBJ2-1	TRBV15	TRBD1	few	CATSRGDRDNEQFF	TGTGCCACCAGCAGAGGGGACAGAGACAATGAGCAGTTCTTC
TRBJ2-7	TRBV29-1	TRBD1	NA	CSVAHGTGGNEQYF	TGCAGCGTTGCTCACGGGACAGGGGGTAACGAGCAGTACTTC
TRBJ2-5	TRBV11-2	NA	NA	CASSSTEPWETQYF	TGTGCCAGCAGCTCGACCGAGCCGTGGGAGACCCAGTACTTC
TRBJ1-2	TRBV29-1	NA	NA	CSGTRINYGYTF	TGCAGCGGGACAAGGATTAACTATGGCTACACCTTC
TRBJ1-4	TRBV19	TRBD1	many	CASGTGTGNEKLFF	TGTGCCAGCGGAACCGGGACAGGGAATGAAAAACTGTTTTTT
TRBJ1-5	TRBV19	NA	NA	CARDPSGGQPQHF	TGTGCTAGAGATCCTTCGGGGGGCCAGCCCCAGCATTTT
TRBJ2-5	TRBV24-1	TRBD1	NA	CATSDYWTGEHTGETQYF	TGTGCCACCAGTGATTACTGGACAGGGGAGCACACCGGGGAGACCCAGTACTTC
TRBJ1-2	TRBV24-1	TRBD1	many	CATSDSMDRAHGYTF	TGTGCCACCAGTGATTCTATGGACAGGGCCCATGGCTACACCTTC
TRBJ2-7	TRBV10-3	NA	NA	CAIRAAFNYEQYF	TGTGCCATCAGGGCAGCCTTTAACTACGAGCAGTACTTC
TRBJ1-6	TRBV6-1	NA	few	CASSPGSAPLHF	TGTGCCAGCAGTCCCGGTTCCGCACCCCTCCACTTT
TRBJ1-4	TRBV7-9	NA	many	CASSARAGTQGEKLFF	TGTGCCAGCAGCGCGCGGGCCGGGACCCAGGGGGAAAAACTGTTTTTT
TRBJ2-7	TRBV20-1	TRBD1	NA	CSASGGQGSSYEQYF	TGCAGTGCTAGTGGGGGACAGGGGAGCTCCTACGAGCAGTACTTC
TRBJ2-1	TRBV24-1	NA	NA	CATSGRVRDSNEQFF	TGTGCCACCAGTGGCCGGGTCAGGGACTCCAATGAGCAGTTCTTC
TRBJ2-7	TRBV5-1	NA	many	CASSLAGLNEQYF	TGCGCCAGCAGCTTGGCTGGGCTCAACGAGCAGTACTTC
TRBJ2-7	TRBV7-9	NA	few	CASIEDSSYEQYF	TGTGCCAGCATCGAAGACAGCTCCTACGAGCAGTACTTC
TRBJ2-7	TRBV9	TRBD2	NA	CASSVGLAADSYEQYF	TGTGCCAGCAGCGTAGGACTAGCGGCCGACTCCTACGAGCAGTACTTC
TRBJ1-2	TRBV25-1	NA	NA	CASSEDNGGDGYTF	TGTGCCAGCAGTGAGGATAATGGGGGTGATGGCTACACCTTC
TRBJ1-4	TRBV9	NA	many	CASSVRTTNEKLFF	TGTGCCAGCAGCGTACGGACAACTAATGAAAAACTGTTTTTT
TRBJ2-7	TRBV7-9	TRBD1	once	CAGSLAQGQYYEQYF	TGTGCCGGCAGCTTAGCCCAGGGACAGTACTACGAGCAGTACTTC
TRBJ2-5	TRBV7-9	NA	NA	CASRSGRRQETQYF	TGTGCCAGCAGGTCGGGACGGCGCCAAGAGACCCAGTACTTC
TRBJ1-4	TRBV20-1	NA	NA	CSARDPTRGPNEKLFF	TGCAGTGCTAGAGATCCTACACGGGGTCCTAATGAAAAACTGTTTTTT
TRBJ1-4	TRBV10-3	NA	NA	CAITDGGRVNEKLFF	TGTGCCATCACCGACGGGGGCAGGGTGAATGAAAAACTGTTTTTT
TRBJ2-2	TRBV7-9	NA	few	CASIRDTGELFF	TGTGCCAGCATTAGAGACACCGGGGAGCTGTTTTTT
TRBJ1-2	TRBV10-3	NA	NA	CASSELVIKANYGYTF	TGTGCCAGCAGTGAATTGGTTATTAAAGCTAACTATGGCTACACCTTC
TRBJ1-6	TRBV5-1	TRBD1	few	CASRSRGGDSPLHF	TGCGCCAGCAGGTCCAGGGGGGGAGATTCACCCCTCCACTTT
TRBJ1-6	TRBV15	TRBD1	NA	CATSHRDRGNSPLHF	TGTGCCACCAGCCACCGGGACAGGGGGAATTCACCCCTCCACTTT
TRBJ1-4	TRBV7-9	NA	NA	CASSLDSQSTNEKLFF	TGTGCCAGCAGCTTAGACTCACAGTCAACTAATGAAAAACTGTTTTTT
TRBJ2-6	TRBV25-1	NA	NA	CASRGPAGANVLTF	TGTGCCAGTAGAGGGCCCGCGGGGGCCAACGTCCTGACTTTC